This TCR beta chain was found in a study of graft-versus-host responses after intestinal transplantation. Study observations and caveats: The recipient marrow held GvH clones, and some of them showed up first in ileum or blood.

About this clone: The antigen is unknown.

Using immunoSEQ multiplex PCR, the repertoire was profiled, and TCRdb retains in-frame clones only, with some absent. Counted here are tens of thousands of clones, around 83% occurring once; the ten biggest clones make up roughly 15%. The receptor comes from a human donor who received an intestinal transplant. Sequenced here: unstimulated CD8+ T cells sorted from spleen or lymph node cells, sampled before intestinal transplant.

CDR3 sequence: CASSYSKGAEAFF. CDR3 bases: TGTGCCAGCAGTTACTCGAAGGGGGCTGAAGCTTTCTTT. The V call is TRBV6-5, the J call TRBJ1-1, with D possibly matching TRBD1 (6 bases). Trimming cost V 0 bases and J 6 bases, with 8 bases left between them. CDR3 length: 13 residues. The germline V gene encodes CDR1 MNHEY and CDR2 SVGAGI.